Given below is one T cell receptor (beta chain) in context. The antigen is not known. Only in-frame clones appear in the TCRdb table, and some are missing; sequencing was by immunoSEQ multiplex PCR. The sample gives around 170,000 clones, 85% of which show up once; roughly 15% is in the top ten. V lost 0 bases and J lost 4, with 20 bases in between. Germline-derived CDR1 and CDR2 are LGHNA and YNFKEQ. The CDR3 is 18 amino acids. The data stem from a study of cytomegalovirus exposure and HLA in healthy donors. Overall study results and limits: Most sequenced TCRs were rare (though some public TCRs occurred in many donors). Reportedly, cytomegalovirus status was diagnosed with high sensitivity and specificity.

Sample: PBMCs. This chain uses TRBV4-2 with TRBJ2-3; the D gene is possibly TRBD2 (6 bases). This sequence was found in a young man in good health and CMV-seropositive. CDR3 nucleotide sequence: TGTGCCAGCAGCCAAGACCACCCCCTAGCGAGTGGAGCAGATACGCAGTATTTT. This gives the protein CASSQDHPLASGADTQYF.